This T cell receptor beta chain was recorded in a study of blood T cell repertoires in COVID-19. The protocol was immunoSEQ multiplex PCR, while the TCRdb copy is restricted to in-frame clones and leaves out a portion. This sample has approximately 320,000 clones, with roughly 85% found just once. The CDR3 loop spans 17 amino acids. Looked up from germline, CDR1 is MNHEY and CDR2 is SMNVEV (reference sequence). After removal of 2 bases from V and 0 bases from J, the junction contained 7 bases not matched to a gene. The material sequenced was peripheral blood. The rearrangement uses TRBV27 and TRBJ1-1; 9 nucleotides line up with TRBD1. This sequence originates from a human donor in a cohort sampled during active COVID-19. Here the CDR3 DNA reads TGTGCCAGCAGTTTAGACAGGGGGACCTTCATGAACACTGAAGCTTTCTTT. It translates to CASSLDRGTFMNTEAFF.